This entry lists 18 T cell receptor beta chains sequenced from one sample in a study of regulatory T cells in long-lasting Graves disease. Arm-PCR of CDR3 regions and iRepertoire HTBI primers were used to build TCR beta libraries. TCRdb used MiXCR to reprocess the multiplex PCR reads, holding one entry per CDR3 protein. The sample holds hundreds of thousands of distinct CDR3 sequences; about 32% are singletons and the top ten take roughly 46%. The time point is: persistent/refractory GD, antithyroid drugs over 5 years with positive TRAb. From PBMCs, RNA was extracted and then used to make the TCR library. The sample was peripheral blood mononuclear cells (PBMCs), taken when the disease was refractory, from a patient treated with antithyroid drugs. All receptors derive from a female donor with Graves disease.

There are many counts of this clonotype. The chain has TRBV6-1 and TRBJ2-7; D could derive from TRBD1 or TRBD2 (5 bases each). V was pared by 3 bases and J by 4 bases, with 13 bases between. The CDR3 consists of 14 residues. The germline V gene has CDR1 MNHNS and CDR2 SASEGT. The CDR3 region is CASSEDEGLYEQYF. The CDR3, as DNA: TGTGCCAGCAGTGAGGACGAGGGGTTATACGAGCAGTACTTC.

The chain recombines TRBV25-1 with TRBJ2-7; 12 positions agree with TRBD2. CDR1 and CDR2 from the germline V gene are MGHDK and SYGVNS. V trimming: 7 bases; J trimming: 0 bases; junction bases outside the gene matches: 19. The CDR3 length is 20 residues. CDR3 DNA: TGTGCCAGCAACCCAGTGAGGAGGACTAGCGGGGACTCTCGCTCCTACGAGCAGTACTTC. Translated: CASNPVRRTSGDSRSYEQYF.

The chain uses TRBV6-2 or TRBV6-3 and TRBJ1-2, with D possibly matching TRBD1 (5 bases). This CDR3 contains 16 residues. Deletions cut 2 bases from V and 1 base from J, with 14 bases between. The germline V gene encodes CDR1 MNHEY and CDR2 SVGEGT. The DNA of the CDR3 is TGTGCCAGCAGTTACGACGGGACTGTCGGTAACTATGGCTACACCTTC. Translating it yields CASSYDGTVGNYGYTF.

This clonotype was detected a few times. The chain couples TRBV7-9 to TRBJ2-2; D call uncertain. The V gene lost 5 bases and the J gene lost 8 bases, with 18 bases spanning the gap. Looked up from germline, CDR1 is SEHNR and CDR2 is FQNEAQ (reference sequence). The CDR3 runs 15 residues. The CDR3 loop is CASSPLLTLKGELFF. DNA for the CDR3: TGTGCCAGCAGCCCCCTATTAACCCTTAAAGGGGAGCTGTTTTTT.

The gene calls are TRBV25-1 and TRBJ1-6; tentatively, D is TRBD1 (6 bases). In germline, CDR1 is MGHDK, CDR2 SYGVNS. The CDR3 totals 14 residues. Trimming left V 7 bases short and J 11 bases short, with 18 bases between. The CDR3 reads CASKPEQGTTPLHF. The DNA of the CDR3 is TGTGCCAGCAAACCAGAACAGGGAACTACACCCCTCCACTTT. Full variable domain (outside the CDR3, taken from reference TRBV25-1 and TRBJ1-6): EADIYQTPRYLVIGTGKKITLECSQTMGHDKMYWYQQDPGMELHLIHYSYGVNSTEKGDLSSESTVSRIRTEHFPLTLESARPSHTSQYLCASKPEQGTTPLHFGNGTRLTVT.

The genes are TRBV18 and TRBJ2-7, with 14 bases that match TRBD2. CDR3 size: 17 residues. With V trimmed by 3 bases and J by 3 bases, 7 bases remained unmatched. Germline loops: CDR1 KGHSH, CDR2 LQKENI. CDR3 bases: TGTGCCAGCTCACCGGGGGGACTAGCGGGAGTTTTCTACGAGCAGTACTTC. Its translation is CASSPGGLAGVFYEQYF.

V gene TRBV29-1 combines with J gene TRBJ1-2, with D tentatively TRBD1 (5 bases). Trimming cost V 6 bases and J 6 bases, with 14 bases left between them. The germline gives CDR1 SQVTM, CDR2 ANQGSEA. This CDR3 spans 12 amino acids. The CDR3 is CSVWGGVNGYTF. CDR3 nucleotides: TGCAGCGTCTGGGGAGGGGTCAATGGCTACACCTTC.

CDR3 sequence: CASTTDRGLRQYF. CDR3 bases: TGCGCCAGCACCACGGACAGGGGGCTACGACAGTACTTC. The chain combines TRBV10-2 with TRBJ2-7; 11 bases are a match to TRBD1. CDR3 length: 13 amino acids. Per the germline V gene, CDR1 is WSHSY and CDR2 is SAAADI. V gave up 7 bases and J gave up 10 bases; unmatched junction bases: 9.

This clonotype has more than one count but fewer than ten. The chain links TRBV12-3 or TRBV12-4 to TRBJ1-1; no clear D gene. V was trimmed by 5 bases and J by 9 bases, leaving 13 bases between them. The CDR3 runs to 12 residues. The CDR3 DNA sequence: TGTGCCAGCAGTGACACCCTAGCACAAGCTTTCTTT. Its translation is CASSDTLAQAFF.

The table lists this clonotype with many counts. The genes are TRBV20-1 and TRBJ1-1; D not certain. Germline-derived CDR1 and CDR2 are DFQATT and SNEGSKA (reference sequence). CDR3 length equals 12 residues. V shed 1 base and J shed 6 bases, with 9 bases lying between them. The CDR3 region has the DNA TGCAGTGCTAGAGTGTGGGGAGCTGAAGCTTTCTTT. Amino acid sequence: CSARVWGAEAFF.

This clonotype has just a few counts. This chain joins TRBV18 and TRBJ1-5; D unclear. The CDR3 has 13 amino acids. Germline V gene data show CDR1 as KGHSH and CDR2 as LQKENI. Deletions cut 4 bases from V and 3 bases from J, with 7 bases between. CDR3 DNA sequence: TGTGCCAGCTCACTTCAGATCAATCAGCCCCAGCATTTT. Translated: CASSLQINQPQHF.

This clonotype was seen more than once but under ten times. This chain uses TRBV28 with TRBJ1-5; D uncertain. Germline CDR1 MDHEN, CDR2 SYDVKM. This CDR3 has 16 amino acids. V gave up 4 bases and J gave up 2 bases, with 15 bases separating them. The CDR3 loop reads CASSSSLQVGNQPQHF. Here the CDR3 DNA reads TGTGCCAGCAGTTCCTCACTACAAGTGGGCAATCAGCCCCAGCATTTT. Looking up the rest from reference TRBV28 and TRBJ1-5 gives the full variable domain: DVKVTQSSRYLVKRTGEKVFLECVQDMDHENMFWYRQDPGLGLRLIYFSYDVKMKEKGDIPEGYSVSREKKERFSLILESASTNQTSMYLCASSSSLQVGNQPQHFGDGTRLSIL.

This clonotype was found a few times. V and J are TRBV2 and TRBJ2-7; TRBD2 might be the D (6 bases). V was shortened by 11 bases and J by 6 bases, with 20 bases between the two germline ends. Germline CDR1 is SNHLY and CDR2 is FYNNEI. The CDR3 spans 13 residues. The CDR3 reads CAGLFDGEAEQYF. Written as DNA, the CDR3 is TGTGCCGGTCTGTTTGACGGGGAGGCCGAGCAGTACTTC. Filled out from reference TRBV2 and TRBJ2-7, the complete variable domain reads EPEVTQTPSHQVTQMGQEVILRCVPISNHLYFYWYRQILGQKVEFLVSFYNNEISEKSEIFDDQFSVERPDGSNFTLKIRSTKLEDSAMYFCAGLFDGEAEQYFGPGTRLTVT.

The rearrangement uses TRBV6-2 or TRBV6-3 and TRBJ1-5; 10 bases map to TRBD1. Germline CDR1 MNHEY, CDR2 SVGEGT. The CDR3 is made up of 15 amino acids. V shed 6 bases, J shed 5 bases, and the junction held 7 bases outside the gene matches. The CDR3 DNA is TGTGCCAGCAGAATTACCGGGACAGGGGATCAGCCCCAGCATTTT. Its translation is CASRITGTGDQPQHF.

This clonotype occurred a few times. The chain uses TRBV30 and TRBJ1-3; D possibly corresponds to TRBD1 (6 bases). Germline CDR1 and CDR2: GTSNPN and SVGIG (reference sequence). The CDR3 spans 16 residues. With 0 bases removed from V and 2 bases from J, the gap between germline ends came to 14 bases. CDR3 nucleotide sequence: TGTGCCTGGAGTGTAAATCGACGGACAGCTGGAAACACCATATATTTT. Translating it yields CAWSVNRRTAGNTIYF.

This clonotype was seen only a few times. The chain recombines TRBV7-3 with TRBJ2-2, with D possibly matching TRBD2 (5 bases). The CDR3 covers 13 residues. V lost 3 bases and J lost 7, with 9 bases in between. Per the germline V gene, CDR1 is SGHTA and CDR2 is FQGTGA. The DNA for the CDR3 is TGTGCCAGCAGCTTGAGGGAAGACGGGGAGCTGTTTTTT. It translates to CASSLREDGELFF. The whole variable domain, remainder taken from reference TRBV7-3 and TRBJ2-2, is GAGVSQTPSNKVTEKGKYVELRCDPISGHTALYWYRQSLGQGPEFLIYFQGTGAADDSGLPNDRFFAVRPEGSVSTLKIQRTERGDSAVYLCASSLREDGELFFGEGSRLTVL.

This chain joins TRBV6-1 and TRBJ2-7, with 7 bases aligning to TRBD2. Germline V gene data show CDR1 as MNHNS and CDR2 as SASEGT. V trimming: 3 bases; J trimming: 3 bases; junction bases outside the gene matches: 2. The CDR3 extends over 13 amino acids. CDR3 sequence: CASSEGLNYEQYF. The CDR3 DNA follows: TGTGCCAGCAGTGAGGGACTAAACTACGAGCAGTACTTC.

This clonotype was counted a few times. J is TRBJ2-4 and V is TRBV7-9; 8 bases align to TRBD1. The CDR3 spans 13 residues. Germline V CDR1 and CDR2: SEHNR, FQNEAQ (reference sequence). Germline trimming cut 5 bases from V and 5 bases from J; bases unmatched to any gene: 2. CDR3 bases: TGTGCCAGCAGCCGGACAGGGCAAAACATTCAGTACTTC. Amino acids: CASSRTGQNIQYF.